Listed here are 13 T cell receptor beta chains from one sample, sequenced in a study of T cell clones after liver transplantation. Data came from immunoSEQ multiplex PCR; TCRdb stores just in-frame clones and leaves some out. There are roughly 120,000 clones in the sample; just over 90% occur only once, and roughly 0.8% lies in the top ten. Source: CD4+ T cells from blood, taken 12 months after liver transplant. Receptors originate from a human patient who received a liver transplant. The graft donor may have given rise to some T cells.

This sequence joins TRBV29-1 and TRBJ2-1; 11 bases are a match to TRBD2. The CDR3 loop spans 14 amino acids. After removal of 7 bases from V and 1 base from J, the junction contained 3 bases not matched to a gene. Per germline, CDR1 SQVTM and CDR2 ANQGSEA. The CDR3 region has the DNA TGCAGCGCCACTAGCGGGAGTTCCTACAATGAGCAGTTCTTC. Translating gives CSATSGSSYNEQFF.

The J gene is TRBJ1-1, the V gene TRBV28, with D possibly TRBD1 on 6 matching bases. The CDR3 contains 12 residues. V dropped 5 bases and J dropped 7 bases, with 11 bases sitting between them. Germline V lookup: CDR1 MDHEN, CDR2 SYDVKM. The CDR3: CASSPGVSEAFF. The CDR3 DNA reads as TGTGCCAGCAGTCCAGGGGTTAGTGAAGCTTTCTTT.

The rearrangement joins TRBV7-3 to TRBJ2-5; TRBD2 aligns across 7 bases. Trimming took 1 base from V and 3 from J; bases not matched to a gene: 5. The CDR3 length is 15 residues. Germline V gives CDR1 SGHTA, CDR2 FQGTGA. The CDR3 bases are TGTGCCAGCAGCTTAATCGCCGGGACTAAAGAGACCCAGTACTTC. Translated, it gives CASSLIAGTKETQYF.

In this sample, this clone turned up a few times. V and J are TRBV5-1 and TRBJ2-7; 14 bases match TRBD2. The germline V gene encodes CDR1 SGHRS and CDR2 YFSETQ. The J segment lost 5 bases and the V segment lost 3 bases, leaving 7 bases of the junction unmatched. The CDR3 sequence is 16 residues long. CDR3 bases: TGCGCCAGCAGCTCCCTTGGGACTAGCGGGAGAAACGAGCAGTACTTC. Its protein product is CASSSLGTSGRNEQYF. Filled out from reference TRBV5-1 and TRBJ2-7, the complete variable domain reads KAGVTQTPRYLIKTRGQQVTLSCSPISGHRSVSWYQQTPGQGLQFLFEYFSETQRNKGNFPGRFSGRQFSNSRSEMNVSTLELGDSALYLCASSSLGTSGRNEQYFGPGTRLTVT.

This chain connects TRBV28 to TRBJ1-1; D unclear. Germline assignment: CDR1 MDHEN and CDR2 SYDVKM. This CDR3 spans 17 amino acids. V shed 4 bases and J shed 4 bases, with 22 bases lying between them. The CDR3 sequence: CASSSVGGLPSGTEAFF. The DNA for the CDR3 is TGTGCCAGCAGTTCCGTAGGTGGACTCCCCAGTGGCACTGAAGCTTTCTTT.

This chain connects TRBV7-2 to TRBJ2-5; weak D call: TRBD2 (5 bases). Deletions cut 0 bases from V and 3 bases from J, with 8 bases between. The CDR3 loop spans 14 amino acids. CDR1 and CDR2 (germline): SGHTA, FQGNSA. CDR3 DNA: TGTGCCAGCAGCTTAGCGGAGGCAGAAGAGACCCAGTACTTC. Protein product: CASSLAEAEETQYF. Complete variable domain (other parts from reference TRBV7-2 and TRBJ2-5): GAGVSQSPSNKVTEKGKDVELRCDPISGHTALYWYRQSLGQGLEFLIYFQGNSAPDKSGLPSDRFSAERTGGSVSTLTIQRTQQEDSAVYLCASSLAEAEETQYFGPGTRLLVL.

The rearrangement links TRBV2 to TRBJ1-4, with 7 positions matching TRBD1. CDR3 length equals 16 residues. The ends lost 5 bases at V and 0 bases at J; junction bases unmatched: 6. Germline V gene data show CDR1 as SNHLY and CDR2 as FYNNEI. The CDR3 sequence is CASSLRQGATNEKLFF. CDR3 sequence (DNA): TGTGCCAGCAGTTTGCGACAGGGTGCAACTAATGAAAAACTGTTTTTT.

The CDR3: CASTLNLGHQPQHF. As DNA, the CDR3 is TGTGCCAGCACCCTAAATTTGGGGCACCAGCCCCAGCATTTT. The chain links TRBV28 to TRBJ1-5, with D possibly matching TRBD1 (5 bases). The CDR3 has 14 amino acids. In germline, CDR1 is MDHEN, CDR2 SYDVKM. V dropped 7 bases and J dropped 7 bases, with 17 bases sitting between them.

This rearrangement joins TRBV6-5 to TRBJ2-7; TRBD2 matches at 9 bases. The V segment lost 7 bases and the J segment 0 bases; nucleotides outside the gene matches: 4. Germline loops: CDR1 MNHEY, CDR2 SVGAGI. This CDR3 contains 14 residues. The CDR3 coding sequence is TGTGCCAGCAAAAGCGGGAGGCTCTCCTACGAGCAGTACTTC. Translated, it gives CASKSGRLSYEQYF.

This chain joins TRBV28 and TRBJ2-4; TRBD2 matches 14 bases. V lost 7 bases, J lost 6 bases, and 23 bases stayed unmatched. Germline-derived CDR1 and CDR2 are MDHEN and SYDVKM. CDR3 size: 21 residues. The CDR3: CASTTAGLGLAGGSIGNIQYF. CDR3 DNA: TGTGCCAGCACTACGGCGGGTCTCGGACTAGCGGGAGGATCCATCGGAAACATTCAGTACTTC.

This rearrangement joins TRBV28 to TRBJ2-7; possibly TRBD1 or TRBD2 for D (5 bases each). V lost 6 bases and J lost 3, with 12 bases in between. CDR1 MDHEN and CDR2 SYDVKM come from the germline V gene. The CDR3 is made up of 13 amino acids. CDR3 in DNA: TGTGCCAGCAGGATGGGACGGGGCTACGAGCAGTACTTC. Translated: CASRMGRGYEQYF.

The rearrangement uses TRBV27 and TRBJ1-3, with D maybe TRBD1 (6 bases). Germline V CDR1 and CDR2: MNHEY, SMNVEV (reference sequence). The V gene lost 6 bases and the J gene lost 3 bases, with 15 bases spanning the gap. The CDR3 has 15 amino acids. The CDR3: CASSPTGFFGNTIYF. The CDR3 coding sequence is TGTGCCAGCAGCCCGACAGGATTTTTTGGAAACACCATATATTTT.

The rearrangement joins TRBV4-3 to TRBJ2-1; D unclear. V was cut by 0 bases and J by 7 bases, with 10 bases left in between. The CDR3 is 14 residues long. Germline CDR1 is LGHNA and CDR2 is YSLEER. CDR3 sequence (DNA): TGCGCCAGCAGCCAAGAATTATCAGGTAATGAGCAGTTCTTC. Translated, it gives CASSQELSGNEQFF.